The 20 T cell receptor beta chains presented below share a single source sample, sequenced in a study of T cells in narcolepsy. Profiled with immunoSEQ multiplex PCR; TCRdb holds only in-frame clones, not every one. The sample shows tens of thousands of clones, around four fifths of them seen only once. The sequenced material came from CD45RA- memory CD4+ T cells from PBMCs. The receptor set was obtained from a human donor with narcolepsy.

V is TRBV6-1 and J is TRBJ1-2; D gene ambiguous. Germline-derived CDR1 and CDR2 are MNHNS and SASEGT. Trimming pared 1 base from V and 8 bases from J, leaving 11 bases between. The CDR3 length is 13 residues. This CDR3 reads CASSEGGDGGYTF. DNA of the CDR3: TGTGCCAGCAGTGAAGGTGGGGATGGGGGCTACACCTTC.

The chain has TRBV5-1 and TRBJ2-1; no reliable D call. The V and J ends lost 1 base and 6 bases respectively, with 14 bases between them. The V gene's germline CDR1 is SGHRS and CDR2 YFSETQ. CDR3 size: 15 residues. The chain's CDR3 is CASSLRPQNGNEQFF. The DNA for the CDR3 is TGCGCCAGCAGCTTGAGACCCCAAAATGGCAATGAGCAGTTCTTC.

This chain connects TRBV30 to TRBJ2-7; 12 bases line up with TRBD2. The CDR3 extends over 13 amino acids. Trimming at V came to 5 bases and at J to 5 bases, leaving 4 bases not matched to a gene. CDR1 and CDR2 from the germline V gene are GTSNPN and SVGIG (reference sequence). The CDR3 region has the DNA TGTGCCTGGGCTAGCGGGGGGGTGAACGAGCAGTACTTC. Translating gives CAWASGGVNEQYF.

The chain is built from TRBV13 and TRBJ2-1; D is unclear. The germline gives CDR1 PRHDT, CDR2 FYEKMQ (reference sequence). The V gene lost 2 bases and the J gene lost 9 bases, with 5 bases spanning the gap. There are 11 residues in the CDR3. The CDR3 sequence is CASSLLSEQFF. CDR3 coding DNA: TGTGCCAGCAGCTTACTGAGTGAGCAGTTCTTC.

In its sample, this clone was seen once. V gene TRBV30 combines with J gene TRBJ2-1; no reliable D call. With 0 bases removed from V and 10 bases from J, the gap between germline ends came to 13 bases. Germline-derived CDR1 and CDR2 are GTSNPN and SVGIG (reference sequence). The CDR3 extends over 13 amino acids. CDR3 amino acids: CAWSVRLPQEQFF. CDR3 sequence (DNA): TGTGCCTGGAGTGTACGCCTCCCCCAGGAGCAGTTCTTC.

The rearrangement links TRBV9 to TRBJ2-5; a weak D match, TRBD1 (6 bases). The CDR3 has 13 residues. CDR1 and CDR2 (germline): SGDLS, YYNGEE. Trimming left V 0 bases short and J 7 bases short, with 10 bases between. CDR3 in amino acids: CASSVEQGRTQYF. In DNA, the CDR3 is TGTGCCAGCAGCGTAGAACAGGGAAGGACCCAGTACTTC.

The chain carries TRBV6-5 and TRBJ2-1, with no clear D. Trimming removed 4 bases from V and 4 bases from J, with 11 bases in between. Germline V gene sequence: CDR1 MNHEY, CDR2 SVGAGI. The CDR3 runs 14 residues. The CDR3 loop reads CASSSRTTYNEQFF. CDR3 DNA: TGTGCCAGCAGTTCCCGGACCACTTACAATGAGCAGTTCTTC.

The chain links TRBV19 to TRBJ1-2; 8 bases are a match to TRBD1. The germline V gene has CDR1 LNHDA and CDR2 SQIVND (reference sequence). The CDR3 is made up of 15 amino acids. Trimming removed 5 bases from V and 8 bases from J; junction bases left unmatched: 13. Here the CDR3 reads CASSLNRGGKMGYTF. The CDR3 nucleotides read TGTGCCAGTAGTCTCAACAGGGGGGGCAAGATGGGCTACACCTTC.

This clone is a singleton in its sample. V is TRBV28 and J is TRBJ2-3; 8 positions agree with TRBD2. After removal of 8 bases from V and 6 bases from J, the junction contained 10 bases not matched to a gene. CDR1 and CDR2 (germline): MDHEN, SYDVKM. This CDR3 is built from 14 residues. The CDR3 nucleotides are TGTGCCAGCCGTGCGGGGGGTCCGAGGGATACGCAGTATTTT. It translates to CASRAGGPRDTQYF.

The chain combines TRBV13 with TRBJ1-1, with no clear D. The CDR3 spans 15 residues. Trimming took off 1 base at V and 4 bases at J, with 13 bases between the two ends. The germline V gene has CDR1 PRHDT and CDR2 FYEKMQ (reference sequence). The CDR3 bases are TGTGCCAGCAGCTTAGTATCCGCGGCGTCCACTGAAGCTTTCTTT. As protein: CASSLVSAASTEAFF.

The chain has TRBV6-5 and TRBJ1-6; 7 bases agree with TRBD1. J was trimmed by 8 bases and V by 6 bases; bases with no gene match: 10. This CDR3 spans 15 amino acids. Per germline, CDR1 MNHEY and CDR2 SVGAGI. CDR3 loop: CASRNSGGTDSPLHF. DNA of the CDR3: TGTGCCAGCAGGAACTCAGGGGGGACGGATTCACCCCTCCACTTT.

The V call is TRBV6-1, the J call TRBJ2-5; TRBD2 agrees at 9 bases. The germline V gene has CDR1 MNHNS and CDR2 SASEGT. The CDR3 extends over 14 amino acids. The trim removed 5 bases at V and 5 bases at J, leaving 6 bases unmatched. The CDR3, as DNA: TGTGCCAGCAGTTTAGCGGGGGTTATGGAGACCCAGTACTTC. Translation gives CASSLAGVMETQYF.

J is TRBJ1-3 and V is TRBV7-9, with a tentative D call TRBD1 (6 bases). CDR1 SEHNR and CDR2 FQNEAQ come from the germline V gene (reference sequence). Trimming shortened V by 5 bases and J by 3 bases, and 11 bases separated the two germline ends. The CDR3 extends over 14 amino acids. The chain's CDR3 is CASSQSGDGNTIYF. CDR3 DNA sequence: TGTGCCAGCAGCCAATCAGGGGATGGAAACACCATATATTTT.

J is TRBJ2-5 and V is TRBV6-6, with 14 bases that match TRBD2. J lost 2 bases, V lost 9 bases, and 2 bases had no gene match. This CDR3 region has 14 residues. The germline gives CDR1 MNHNY, CDR2 SVGAGI (reference sequence). The chain's CDR3 is CASRLAGGQETQYF. The DNA of the CDR3 is TGTGCCAGTAGACTAGCGGGGGGGCAAGAGACCCAGTACTTC.

This rearrangement joins TRBV29-1 to TRBJ1-2; 8 bases agree with TRBD1. There are 12 residues in the CDR3. The V gene's germline CDR1 is SQVTM and CDR2 ANQGSEA. V dropped 7 bases and J dropped 6; count of bases not matched to a gene: 7. The CDR3: CSADRDVDGYTF. CDR3 sequence (DNA): TGCAGCGCGGACAGGGACGTAGATGGCTACACCTTC.

This chain joins TRBV6-1 and TRBJ2-5, with D perhaps given as TRBD1 or TRBD2 (7 bases each). Germline assignment: CDR1 MNHNS and CDR2 SASEGT. V lost 7 bases, J lost 5 bases, and 14 bases lay in between. The CDR3 runs to 13 residues. As DNA, the CDR3 is TGTGCCAGCAACAGGGGAGGGCAGGAGACCCAGTACTTC. This gives the protein CASNRGGQETQYF.

The chain uses TRBV7-9 and TRBJ2-1; 8 bases match TRBD1. Trimming took 7 bases from V and 5 from J; bases not matched to a gene: 13. CDR1 SEHNR and CDR2 FQNEAQ come from the germline V gene (reference sequence). This CDR3 comprises 16 residues. The CDR3 loop reads CASTISAGQGNNEQFF. The CDR3 region has the DNA TGTGCCAGCACAATCTCCGCCGGACAGGGCAACAATGAGCAGTTCTTC.

The chain is built from TRBV6-5 and TRBJ1-1; the D gene is possibly TRBD1 (6 bases). Germline V gives CDR1 MNHEY, CDR2 SVGAGI. The CDR3 totals 15 residues. V lost 2 bases and J 7 bases, leaving 17 bases between the germline ends. CDR3 residues: CASSYRRGGAVEAFF. CDR3 bases: TGTGCCAGCAGTTACCGTCGGGGGGGCGCGGTTGAAGCTTTCTTT.

This sequence joins TRBV7-6 and TRBJ2-3; 9 bases match TRBD2. Trimming removed 5 bases from V and 0 bases from J; junction bases left unmatched: 21. From germline, CDR1 is SGHVS and CDR2 FNYEAQ. This CDR3 has 21 residues. The CDR3 sequence: CASSADRRRGGPKASTDTQYF. CDR3 nucleotide sequence: TGTGCCAGCAGCGCAGACAGACGGCGGGGGGGCCCCAAAGCTAGCACAGATACGCAGTATTTT.

This clone is labeled as medium-sized. The V and J genes are TRBV7-6 and TRBJ1-6; 8 bases line up with TRBD1. Germline trimming cut 4 bases from V and 7 bases from J; bases unmatched to any gene: 9. Germline CDR1 SGHVS, CDR2 FNYEAQ. The CDR3 spans 16 residues. CDR3 residues: CASSSRQGIGNSPLHF. The CDR3 DNA is TGTGCCAGCAGCTCTCGACAGGGGATCGGAAATTCACCCCTCCACTTT. The complete variable domain, with remaining parts taken from reference TRBV7-6 and TRBJ1-6, reads GAGVSQSPRYKVTKRGQDVALRCDPISGHVSLYWYRQALGQGPEFLTYFNYEAQQDKSGLPNDRFSAERPEGSISTLTIQRTEQRDSAMYRCASSSRQGIGNSPLHFGNGTRLTVT.